The 2 T cell receptor beta chains below were found in one sample sequenced in a study of cytomegalovirus exposure and HLA in healthy donors. The protocol was immunoSEQ multiplex PCR, while the TCRdb copy is restricted to in-frame clones and leaves out a portion. Of a few hundred thousand clones in the sample, almost 90% were seen once. Source material: PBMCs. These receptors all stem from a woman under 30 in good health and CMV-seronegative.

J is TRBJ2-1 and V is TRBV29-1; D is undetermined. Germline-derived CDR1 and CDR2 are SQVTM and ANQGSEA. Trimming took 1 base from V and 8 from J, leaving 15 bases between them. The CDR3 is 14 amino acids. The DNA for the CDR3 is TGCAGCGTTGAAGTCGAGGTACTAATCTATGAGCAGTTCTTC. Translating it yields CSVEVEVLIYEQFF.

The rearrangement uses TRBV28 and TRBJ2-5; the D gene is possibly TRBD1 (6 bases). Trimming stripped 5 bases from V and 5 bases from J, with 15 bases between. Germline V gene sequence: CDR1 MDHEN, CDR2 SYDVKM. CDR3 length equals 14 residues. The CDR3 is CASSTQGGVETQYF. Here the CDR3 DNA reads TGTGCCAGCAGTACACAGGGCGGTGTGGAGACCCAGTACTTC.